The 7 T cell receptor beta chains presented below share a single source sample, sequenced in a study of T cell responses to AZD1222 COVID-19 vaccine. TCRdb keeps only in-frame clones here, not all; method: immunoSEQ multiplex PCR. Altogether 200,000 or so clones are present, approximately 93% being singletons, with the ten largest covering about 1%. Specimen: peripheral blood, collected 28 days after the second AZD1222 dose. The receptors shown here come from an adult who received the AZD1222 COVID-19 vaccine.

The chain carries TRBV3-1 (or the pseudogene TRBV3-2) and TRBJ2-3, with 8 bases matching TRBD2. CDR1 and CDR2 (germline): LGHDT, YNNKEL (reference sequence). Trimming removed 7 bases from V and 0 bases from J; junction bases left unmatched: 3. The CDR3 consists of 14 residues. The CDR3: CASKGLGSTDTQYF. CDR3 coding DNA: TGTGCCAGCAAGGGACTAGGCAGCACAGATACGCAGTATTTT.

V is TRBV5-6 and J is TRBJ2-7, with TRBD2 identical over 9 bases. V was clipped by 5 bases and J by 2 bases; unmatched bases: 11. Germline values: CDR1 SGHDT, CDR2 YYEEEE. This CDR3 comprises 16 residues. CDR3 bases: TGTGCCAGCAGTTTTAGCGGGGGTCTTCCTCCCTACGAGCAGTACTTC. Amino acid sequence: CASSFSGGLPPYEQYF.

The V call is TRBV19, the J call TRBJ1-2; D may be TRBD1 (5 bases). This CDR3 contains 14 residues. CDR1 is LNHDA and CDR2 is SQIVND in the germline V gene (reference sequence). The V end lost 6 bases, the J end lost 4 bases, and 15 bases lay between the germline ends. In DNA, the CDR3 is TGTGCCAGTAGGGGGAGGTTGGACACCTATGGCTACACCTTC. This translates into CASRGRLDTYGYTF. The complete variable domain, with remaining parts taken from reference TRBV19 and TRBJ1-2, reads DGGITQSPKYLFRKEGQNVTLSCEQNLNHDAMYWYRQDPGQGLRLIYYSQIVNDFQKGDIAEGYSVSREKKESFPLTVTSAQKNPTAFYLCASRGRLDTYGYTFGSGTRLTVV.

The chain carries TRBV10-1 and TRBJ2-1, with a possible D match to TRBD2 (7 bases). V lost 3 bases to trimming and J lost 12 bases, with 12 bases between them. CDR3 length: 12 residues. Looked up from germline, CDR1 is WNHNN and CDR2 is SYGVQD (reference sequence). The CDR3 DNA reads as TGCGCCAGCAGTGAAATCGGGGGGCGGCAGTTCTTC. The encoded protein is CASSEIGGRQFF.

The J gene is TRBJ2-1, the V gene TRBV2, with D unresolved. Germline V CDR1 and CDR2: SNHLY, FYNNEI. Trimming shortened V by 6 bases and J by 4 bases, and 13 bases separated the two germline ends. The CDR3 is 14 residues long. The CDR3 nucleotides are TGTGCCAGCAGCCACCCCGATTTTTACAATGAGCAGTTCTTC. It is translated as CASSHPDFYNEQFF.

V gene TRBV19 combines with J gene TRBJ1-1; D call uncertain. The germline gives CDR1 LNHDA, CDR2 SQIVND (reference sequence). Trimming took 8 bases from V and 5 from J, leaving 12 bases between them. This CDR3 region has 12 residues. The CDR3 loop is CASGGLRTEAFF. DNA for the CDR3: TGTGCCAGTGGAGGGTTGCGGACTGAAGCTTTCTTT.

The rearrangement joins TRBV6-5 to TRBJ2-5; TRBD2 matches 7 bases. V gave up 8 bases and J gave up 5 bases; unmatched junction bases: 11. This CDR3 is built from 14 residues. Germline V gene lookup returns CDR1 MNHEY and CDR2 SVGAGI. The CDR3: CASDSGGAAETQYF. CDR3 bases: TGTGCCAGCGACTCGGGGGGTGCCGCGGAGACCCAGTACTTC.